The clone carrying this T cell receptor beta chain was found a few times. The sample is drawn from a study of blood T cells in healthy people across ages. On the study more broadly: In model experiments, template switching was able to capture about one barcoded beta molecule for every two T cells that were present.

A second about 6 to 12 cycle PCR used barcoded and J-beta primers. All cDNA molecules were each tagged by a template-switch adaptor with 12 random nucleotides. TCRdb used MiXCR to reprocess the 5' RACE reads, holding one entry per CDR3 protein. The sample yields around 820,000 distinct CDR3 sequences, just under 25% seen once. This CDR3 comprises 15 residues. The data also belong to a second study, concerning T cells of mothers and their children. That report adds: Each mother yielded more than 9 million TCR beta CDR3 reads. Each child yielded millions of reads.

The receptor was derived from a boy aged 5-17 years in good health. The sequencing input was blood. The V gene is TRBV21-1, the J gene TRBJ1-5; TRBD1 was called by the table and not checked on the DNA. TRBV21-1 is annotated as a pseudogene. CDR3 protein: CASSGTGENDQPQHF. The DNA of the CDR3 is TGTGCCAGCAGCGGAACAGGGGAGAATGATCAGCCCCAGCATTTT.